Listed here are 3 T cell receptor beta chains from one sample, sequenced in a study of control samples from healthy donors and cancer patients. Here immunoSEQ multiplex PCR was the method, and the copy in TCRdb shows in-frame clones only, minus some. The table includes 95,000 to 150,000 clones, around nine tenths detected once. Input material: blood. These receptors were taken from a man between 25 and 39 years old in good health.

The chain carries TRBV20-1 and TRBJ2-5, with D uncertain. The ends were cut back, 3 bases at V and 5 bases at J, with 4 bases in the middle. Germline V gene data show CDR1 as DFQATT and CDR2 as SNEGSKA (reference sequence). This CDR3 comprises 10 residues. DNA of the CDR3: TGCAGTGCTAGTGGGGAGACCCAGTACTTC. Amino acids: CSASGETQYF.

CDR3 nucleotides: TGTGCCAGCAGTCTGGCATTGAACACTGAAGCTTTCTTT. Translating it yields CASSLALNTEAFF. The chain joins TRBV25-1 to TRBJ1-1, with no clear D. In germline, CDR1 is MGHDK, CDR2 SYGVNS. The CDR3 length is 13 residues. Trimming took 5 bases from V and 0 from J, leaving 7 bases between them. The full variable domain, completed using reference TRBV25-1 and TRBJ1-1, is EADIYQTPRYLVIGTGKKITLECSQTMGHDKMYWYQQDPGMELHLIHYSYGVNSTEKGDLSSESTVSRIRTEHFPLTLESARPSHTSQYLCASSLALNTEAFFGQGTRLTVV.

V and J are TRBV30 and TRBJ1-6; weak D call: TRBD1 (5 bases). CDR1 and CDR2 (germline): GTSNPN, SVGIG (reference sequence). The CDR3 consists of 15 residues. Trimming took 2 bases from V and 3 from J, leaving 11 bases between them. CDR3 region: CAWSKDSSYNSPLHF. The DNA of the CDR3 is TGTGCCTGGAGTAAAGACAGCAGCTATAATTCACCCCTCCACTTT.